This T cell receptor (beta chain) came from a study of shared clonotypes between healthy human individuals. Whole-study context: A couple of women and a few men aged 18 to 49 served as donors.

CDR3 length equals 13 residues. The V end was cut by 8 bases, the J end by 2 bases, with 11 bases between. Germline V gives CDR1 SEHNR, CDR2 FQNEAQ (reference sequence). Selected positively for CCR7 and CD45RO-negative, naive CD8 cells excluded terminally differentiated effector memory CD45RA+ cells. Profiling relied on immunoSEQ multiplex PCR, and the TCRdb table lists in-frame clones only, not all of them. Of about 2,100,000 clones listed, 85% to 95% are singletons. The sample taken for sequencing was naive CD8+ T cells from PBMCs. The chain couples TRBV7-9 to TRBJ2-3; D is unresolved. The origin of this receptor is a man aged 18-30 years in good health. Some clones in this sample may be carry-over from other donors' samples. The CDR3 bases are TGTGCCAGCCGTCCGCGAGCCACAGATACGCAGTATTTT. Translation gives CASRPRATDTQYF. Based on the CDR3 plus reference TRBV7-9 and TRBJ2-3, the full variable domain is DTGVSQNPRHKITKRGQNVTFRCDPISEHNRLYWYRQTLGQGPEFLTYFQNEAQLEKSRLLSDRFSAERPKGSFSTLEIQRTEQGDSAMYLCASRPRATDTQYFGPGTRLTVL.